Presented here are 28 T cell receptor beta chains from one specimen sequenced in a study of blood T cell repertoires in COVID-19 (TCRdb year 2020). Preparation of the library involved the immunoSEQ multiplex PCR assay. In TCRdb, the immuneACCESS table is reduced to in-frame sequences with V and J assigned. These tables do not hold every clone; where another copy was compared, an unresolved V gene accounts for under half, and the others remain unexplained. This sample lists about 170,000 clones; about 91% were detected once. Under 0.85% of the sample comes from the top ten. The sample taken for sequencing was PBMCs or T cells enriched from blood (not recorded which). Receptors originate from a woman aged 18-35 years who had recovered from COVID-19.

The V and J genes are TRBV7-9 and TRBJ1-4, with D perhaps TRBD1 (6 bases). V dropped 5 bases and J dropped 8 bases, with 21 bases sitting between them. The CDR3 has 16 residues. Looked up from germline, CDR1 is SEHNR and CDR2 is FQNEAQ (reference sequence). CDR3 sequence reads: CASSPGVGAGVEKLFF. In DNA form, the CDR3 reads TGTGCCAGCAGCCCGGGCGTAGGGGCAGGGGTGGAAAAACTGTTTTTT.

The chain carries TRBV18 and TRBJ2-1; D call uncertain. V was shortened by 2 bases and J by 8 bases, with 10 bases between the two germline ends. Germline lookup yields CDR1 KGHSH and CDR2 LQKENI. The CDR3 is made up of 13 amino acids. The CDR3 DNA reads as TGTGCCAGCTCACCAATCTTAAGCGATGAGCAGTTCTTC. Its protein is CASSPILSDEQFF.

This rearrangement joins TRBV9 to TRBJ2-3; a weak D match, TRBD1 (5 bases). V was cut by 1 base and J by 3 bases, with 6 bases left in between. Germline values: CDR1 SGDLS, CDR2 YYNGEE. The CDR3 is made up of 13 amino acids. The CDR3 loop is CASSVRGTDTQYF. The CDR3 nucleotides read TGTGCCAGCAGCGTAAGGGGAACAGATACGCAGTATTTT.

The chain links TRBV28 to TRBJ1-1; weak D call: TRBD1 (5 bases). The CDR3 extends over 17 amino acids. V lost 4 bases, J lost 1 base, and 19 bases lay in between. The germline V gene has CDR1 MDHEN and CDR2 SYDVKM. CDR3 protein: CASSYPFIRAPNTEAFF. The CDR3 DNA follows: TGTGCCAGCAGTTACCCTTTTATCAGGGCCCCGAACACTGAAGCTTTCTTT.

The rearrangement uses TRBV11-2 and TRBJ1-1; unclear D gene. The CDR3 is made up of 13 amino acids. V was pared by 5 bases and J by 4 bases, with 11 bases between. From germline, CDR1 is SGHAT and CDR2 FQNNGV. DNA of the CDR3: TGTGCCAGCAGCCCTCCGGGGAGCACTGAAGCTTTCTTT. Protein sequence: CASSPPGSTEAFF. Filled out from reference TRBV11-2 and TRBJ1-1, the complete variable domain reads EAGVAQSPRYKIIEKRQSVAFWCNPISGHATLYWYQQILGQGPKLLIQFQNNGVVDDSQLPKDRFSAERLKGVDSTLKIQPAKLEDSAVYLCASSPPGSTEAFFGQGTRLTVV.

The genes are TRBV27 and TRBJ1-2, with TRBD1 as a possible D gene (5 bases). Germline CDR1 is MNHEY and CDR2 is SMNVEV (reference sequence). The ends were cut back, 5 bases at V and 8 bases at J, with 18 bases in the middle. This CDR3 contains 14 residues. In DNA, the CDR3 is TGTGCCAGCAGTCCCCCGGGACTGCCAGAGGGCTACACCTTC. This sequence encodes CASSPPGLPEGYTF.

The chain has TRBV10-2 and TRBJ2-1; 9 bases fit TRBD2. Germline CDR1 and CDR2: WSHSY and SAAADI. The V segment lost 10 bases and the J segment 9 bases; nucleotides outside the gene matches: 13. The CDR3 is 14 amino acids. The CDR3 here is CATNSGSGRGEQFF. CDR3 DNA sequence: TGCGCCACCAATAGCGGGAGTGGGAGGGGTGAGCAGTTCTTC.

This clone has only a few counts. The chain employs TRBV7-9 and TRBJ1-4; the D is unclear. The germline gives CDR1 SEHNR, CDR2 FQNEAQ (reference sequence). Between the trimmed V and J ends, which lost 5 bases and 5 bases, there was a span of 15 bases. CDR3 size: 15 residues. CDR3 region: CASSPIGQENEKLFF. CDR3 coding DNA: TGTGCCAGCAGCCCCATTGGGCAGGAAAATGAAAAACTGTTTTTT.

The J gene is TRBJ2-2, the V gene TRBV5-4, with D tentatively TRBD2 (5 bases). The CDR3 has 15 amino acids. Between the trimmed V and J ends, which lost 7 bases and 1 base, there was a span of 14 bases. The germline V gene has CDR1 SGHNT and CDR2 YYREEE (reference sequence). The CDR3 sequence is CASGRPGGNTGELFF. For the CDR3, the DNA is TGTGCCAGCGGCAGGCCAGGAGGGAACACCGGGGAGCTGTTTTTT.

The chain is built from TRBV24-1 and TRBJ1-2, with D possibly being TRBD1 (5 bases). V shed 9 bases and J shed 4 bases, with 23 bases lying between them. The CDR3 is 16 amino acids. The germline CDR1 and CDR2 sequences are KGHDR and SFDVKD. The CDR3 DNA reads TGTGCCACCGCACCCGGGGGACCACCGACGCTCTATGGCTACACCTTC. This gives the protein CATAPGGPPTLYGYTF.

This chain connects TRBV27 to TRBJ2-7; 7 nucleotides line up with TRBD2. Trimming took 5 bases from V and 2 from J; bases not matched to a gene: 15. The CDR3 is 17 residues long. Germline assignment: CDR1 MNHEY and CDR2 SMNVEV (reference sequence). CDR3 coding DNA: TGTGCCAGCAGTGGGGGGGTTTTCTCTAGCGCGACCTACGAGCAGTACTTC. Residues: CASSGGVFSSATYEQYF.

The chain employs TRBV7-2 and TRBJ2-1, with a weak D call TRBD2 (6 bases). V dropped 0 bases and J dropped 3 bases, with 9 bases sitting between them. Germline V gene data show CDR1 as SGHTA and CDR2 as FQGNSA. This CDR3 is 15 amino acids long. The CDR3 reads CASSLAASDYNEQFF. CDR3 DNA sequence: TGTGCCAGCAGCTTAGCGGCTAGCGACTACAATGAGCAGTTCTTC.

The chain uses TRBV5-5 and TRBJ2-7, with 11 bases lining up with TRBD1. Germline trimming cut 0 bases from V and 2 bases from J; bases unmatched to any gene: 7. This CDR3 comprises 17 residues. In germline, CDR1 is SGHKS, CDR2 YYEKEE (reference sequence). The CDR3 spells CASSLGGQGQGAYEQYF. The CDR3 DNA reads as TGTGCCAGCAGCTTGGGTGGTCAGGGACAGGGGGCCTACGAGCAGTACTTC.

The rearrangement joins TRBV27 to TRBJ2-7; 8 nucleotides match TRBD2. The CDR3 has 14 residues. Germline-derived CDR1 and CDR2 are MNHEY and SMNVEV (reference sequence). After removal of 5 bases from V and 0 bases from J, the junction contained 3 bases not matched to a gene. CDR3 in DNA: TGTGCCAGCAGTATAAGCGGGAGCTCCTACGAGCAGTACTTC. Translated: CASSISGSSYEQYF.

The chain carries TRBV4-2 and TRBJ2-1; 9 bases are shared with TRBD2. CDR3 length: 15 residues. From germline, CDR1 is LGHNA and CDR2 YNFKEQ. J gave up 4 bases and V 9 bases, and 10 bases lay outside the gene matches. CDR3 in DNA: TGTGCCAGGGGGGTCTTAGCGGGAGTGTACAATGAGCAGTTCTTC. As protein: CARGVLAGVYNEQFF.

V is TRBV15 and J is TRBJ2-1; tentatively, D is TRBD2 (8 bases). The V end lost 1 base, the J end lost 9 bases, and 16 bases lay between the germline ends. This CDR3 contains 15 residues. Per germline, CDR1 LNHNV and CDR2 YYDKDF (reference sequence). CDR3 DNA: TGTGCCACCAGCAGAGTACAGGGGACTAGAGGTGAGCAGTTCTTC. Its protein is CATSRVQGTRGEQFF.

V is TRBV7-2 and J is TRBJ2-7; possibly TRBD2 for D (6 bases). Between the trimmed V and J ends, which lost 5 bases and 0 bases, there was a span of 11 bases. Germline CDR1 and CDR2: SGHTA and FQGNSA. There are 14 residues in the CDR3. The CDR3 DNA reads TGTGCCAGCAGCCTAACGGGACTCTCCTACGAGCAGTACTTC. It codes for CASSLTGLSYEQYF.

The chain recombines TRBV7-9 with TRBJ2-7, with TRBD1 identical over 11 bases. The germline CDR1 and CDR2 sequences are SEHNR and FQNEAQ (reference sequence). J was trimmed by 2 bases and V by 5 bases; bases with no gene match: 5. This CDR3 has 15 amino acids. CDR3 sequence reads: CASSKPGQGAYEQYF. The CDR3 DNA follows: TGTGCCAGCAGCAAACCGGGACAGGGGGCCTACGAGCAGTACTTC.

Only a few counts were recorded for this clone. The chain links TRBV30 to TRBJ2-1; D is unclear. The CDR3 runs 12 residues. Per the germline V gene, CDR1 is GTSNPN and CDR2 is SVGIG (reference sequence). V was trimmed by 5 bases and J by 5 bases, leaving 10 bases between them. The CDR3 DNA reads TGTGCCTGGGCGAAGAGCAACAATGAGCAGTTCTTC. It yields the protein CAWAKSNNEQFF.

This chain uses TRBV28 with TRBJ2-7, with D possibly TRBD2 on 6 matching bases. Germline V CDR1 and CDR2: MDHEN, SYDVKM. CDR3 length: 17 residues. V lost 7 bases, J lost 0 bases, and 22 bases lay in between. CDR3 sequence reads: CASTRGNIPFSSYEQYF. The DNA for the CDR3 is TGTGCCAGCACTCGGGGGAACATACCCTTTAGCTCCTACGAGCAGTACTTC.

As concerns this clone: The junction departs from the called germline gene at one end, perhaps through a read error. In DNA, the CDR3 is TGTGCTAGCAGCCCAGGACTAGCGGGAGCGGGGGATACGCAGTATTTT. Amino acids: CASSPGLAGAGDTQYF. The V call is TRBV7-7, the J call TRBJ2-3, with 13 bases that match TRBD2. CDR3 length equals 16 residues. Per the germline V gene, CDR1 is SSHAT and CDR2 is FNYEAQ (reference sequence).

V gene TRBV25-1 combines with J gene TRBJ1-5; 7 nucleotides line up with TRBD1. Trimming removed 5 bases from V and 0 bases from J; junction bases left unmatched: 7. The length of the CDR3 is 16 residues. The germline V gene encodes CDR1 MGHDK and CDR2 SYGVNS. CDR3 sequence: CASSLRGQYSNQPQHF. CDR3 DNA: TGTGCCAGCAGTCTTAGGGGACAGTATAGCAATCAGCCCCAGCATTTT.

The CDR3 protein is CASSFGSSYNEQFF. The CDR3 region has the DNA TGTGCCAGCAGTTTTGGCAGCTCCTACAATGAGCAGTTCTTC. The V gene is TRBV28, the J gene TRBJ2-1; D is uncertain. This CDR3 is built from 14 residues. Germline V gene sequence: CDR1 MDHEN, CDR2 SYDVKM. Trimming took 3 bases from V and 0 from J, leaving 6 bases between them.

This sequence joins TRBV19 and TRBJ2-3, with 12 bases fitting TRBD1. Trimming cost V 5 bases and J 3 bases; bases outside gene matches: 9. CDR1 and CDR2 from the germline V gene are LNHDA and SQIVND (reference sequence). The CDR3 sequence is 17 residues long. This chain's CDR3 is CASSATGTGGATDTQYF. The CDR3 DNA is TGTGCCAGTAGTGCGACCGGGACAGGGGGCGCGACAGATACGCAGTATTTT.

The chain combines TRBV4-3 with TRBJ2-3, with D perhaps matching TRBD2 (5 bases). The V and J ends lost 0 bases and 2 bases respectively, with 18 bases between them. The length of the CDR3 is 18 residues. Germline assignment: CDR1 LGHNA and CDR2 YSLEER. CDR3 nucleotide sequence: TGCGCCAGCAGCCAAGATCAGAGGAGGCCACAGCCCACAGATACGCAGTATTTT. Its protein product is CASSQDQRRPQPTDTQYF.

The chain combines TRBV7-9 with TRBJ2-6; no firm D call. Trimming removed 6 bases at V and 7 bases at J, with 10 bases between. The CDR3 spans 13 residues. Per the germline V gene, CDR1 is SEHNR and CDR2 is FQNEAQ (reference sequence). This chain's CDR3 is CASRYGGANVLTF. In DNA, the CDR3 is TGTGCCAGCAGATATGGTGGCGCCAACGTCCTGACTTTC.

This chain joins TRBV5-6 and TRBJ1-5; D gene ambiguous. The V gene lost 0 bases and the J gene lost 7 bases, with 11 bases spanning the gap. This CDR3 has 14 amino acids. Germline CDR1 SGHDT, CDR2 YYEEEE. The CDR3 bases are TGTGCCAGCAGCTTGGGTGGAGAGGGACAGCCCCAGCATTTT. Translating it yields CASSLGGEGQPQHF.

The chain has TRBV6-5 and TRBJ2-7; maybe TRBD1 (6 bases). CDR3 length: 16 residues. V lost 4 bases and J 5 bases, leaving 21 bases between the germline ends. Germline lookup yields CDR1 MNHEY and CDR2 SVGAGI. For the CDR3, the DNA is TGTGCCAGCAGTTCTTTGACAGGTGGAGCGGTCCACGAGCAGTACTTC. It translates to CASSSLTGGAVHEQYF.